These T cell receptor beta chains were read from a single sample in a study of T cell responses to AZD1222 COVID-19 vaccine. Sequenced by immunoSEQ multiplex PCR; TCRdb stores in-frame clones only, minus some. The sample has about 45,000 clones; 80% are singletons. The input for sequencing was peripheral blood, taken 28 days after the second dose of the MenACWY control vaccine. These receptors all stem from an adult who received the MenACWY meningococcal vaccine as a control. The CDR3 runs from the conserved cysteine through the conserved F or W.

15	TRBV9	CASSAQGTSSYEQYF
15	TRBV12-5	CASGPDRPGTGELFF
16	TRBV10-3	CAISAGRTLSGNTIYF
13	TRBV5-1	CASTFWGQETQYF
16	TRBV7-8	CASSSTWTANNSPLHF
15	TRBV7-8	CASSDMGQGGTEAFF
14	TRBV11-2	CASSHGQGNSPLHF
15	TRBV3-1/TRBV3-2	CASRGQGRKSGEAFF
13	TRBV12-3/TRBV12-4	CASSLDGDEKLFF
10	TRBV6-5	CASSDYGYTF
16	TRBV3-1/TRBV3-2	CASSREGQGSYNEQFF
15	TRBV6-5	CASSFGSPGSYEQYF
15	TRBV29-1	CSAHTFGQGLDEQYF
14	TRBV19	CASSIRHTMGELFF
13	TRBV28	CASSLQQGREQFF
15	TRBV28	CASSFPSGAAAKLFF
13	TRBV6-1	CASSDTGNYGYTF